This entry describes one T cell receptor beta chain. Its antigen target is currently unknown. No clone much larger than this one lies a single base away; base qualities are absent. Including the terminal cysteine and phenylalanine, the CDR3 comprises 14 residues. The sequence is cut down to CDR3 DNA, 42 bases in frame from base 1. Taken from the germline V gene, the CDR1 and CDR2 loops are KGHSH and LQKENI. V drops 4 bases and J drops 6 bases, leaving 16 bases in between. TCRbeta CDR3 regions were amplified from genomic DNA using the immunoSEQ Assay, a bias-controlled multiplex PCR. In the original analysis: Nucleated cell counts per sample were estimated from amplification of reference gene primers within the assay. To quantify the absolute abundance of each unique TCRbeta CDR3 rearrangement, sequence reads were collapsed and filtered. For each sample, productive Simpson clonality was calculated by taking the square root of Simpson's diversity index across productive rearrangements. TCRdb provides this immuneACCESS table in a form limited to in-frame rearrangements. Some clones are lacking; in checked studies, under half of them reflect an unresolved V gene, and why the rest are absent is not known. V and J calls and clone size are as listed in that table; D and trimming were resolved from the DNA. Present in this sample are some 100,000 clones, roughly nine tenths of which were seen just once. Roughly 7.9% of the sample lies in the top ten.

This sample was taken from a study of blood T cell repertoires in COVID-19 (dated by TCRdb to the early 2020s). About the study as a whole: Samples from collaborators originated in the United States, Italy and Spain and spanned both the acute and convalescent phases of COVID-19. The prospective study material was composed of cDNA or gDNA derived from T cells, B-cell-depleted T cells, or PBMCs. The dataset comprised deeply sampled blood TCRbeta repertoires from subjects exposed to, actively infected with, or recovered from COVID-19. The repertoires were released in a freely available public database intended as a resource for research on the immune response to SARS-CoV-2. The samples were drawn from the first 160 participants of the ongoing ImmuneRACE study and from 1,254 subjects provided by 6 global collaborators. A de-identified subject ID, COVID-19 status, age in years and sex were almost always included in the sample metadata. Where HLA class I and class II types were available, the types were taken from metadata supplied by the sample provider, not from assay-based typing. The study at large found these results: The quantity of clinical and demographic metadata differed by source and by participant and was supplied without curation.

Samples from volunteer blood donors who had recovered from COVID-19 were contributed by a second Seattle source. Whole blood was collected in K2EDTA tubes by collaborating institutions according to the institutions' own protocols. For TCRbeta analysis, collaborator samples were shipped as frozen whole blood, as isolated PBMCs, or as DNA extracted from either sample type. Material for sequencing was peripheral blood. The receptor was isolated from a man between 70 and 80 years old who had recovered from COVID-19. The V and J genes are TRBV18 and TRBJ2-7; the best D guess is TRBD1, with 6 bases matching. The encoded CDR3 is CASSLSWGLGEQYF. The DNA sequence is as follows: TGTGCCAGCTCACTGAGTTGGGGGCTAGGCGAGCAGTACTTC.